Described below is a single TCR beta chain sequence and its context. This entry comes from a study of blood T cell repertoires in COVID-19. Across the whole study: Researchers got acute and convalescent COVID-19 samples from the United States, Italy and Spain. Sources were T cells, B-cell-depleted T cells, or PBMCs; the material itself was cDNA or gDNA.

In the original workflow: Amplification from reference gene primers served as the basis for estimated nucleated cell counts. TCRdb's table, derived via immunoSEQ multiplex PCR, lists solely in-frame clones and lacks some. Clone size and the V and J calls come from that table; the DNA yielded D and trimming. The table includes over 150,000 clones, 80% to 90% detected once. The sequencing input was peripheral blood. This sequence was found in a woman younger than 35 who had recovered from COVID-19.

The CDR3 loop is CATSDRTSGGGKYNEQFF. CDR3 DNA: TGTGCCACCAGTGACAGGACTAGCGGGGGGGGTAAATACAATGAGCAGTTCTTC. This chain connects TRBV24-1 to TRBJ2-1, with 15 bases fitting TRBD2. The CDR3 contains 18 residues. Losses at the gene ends were 4 bases for V and 4 bases for J; bases not matched to a gene: 7. Per the germline V gene, CDR1 is KGHDR and CDR2 is SFDVKD.